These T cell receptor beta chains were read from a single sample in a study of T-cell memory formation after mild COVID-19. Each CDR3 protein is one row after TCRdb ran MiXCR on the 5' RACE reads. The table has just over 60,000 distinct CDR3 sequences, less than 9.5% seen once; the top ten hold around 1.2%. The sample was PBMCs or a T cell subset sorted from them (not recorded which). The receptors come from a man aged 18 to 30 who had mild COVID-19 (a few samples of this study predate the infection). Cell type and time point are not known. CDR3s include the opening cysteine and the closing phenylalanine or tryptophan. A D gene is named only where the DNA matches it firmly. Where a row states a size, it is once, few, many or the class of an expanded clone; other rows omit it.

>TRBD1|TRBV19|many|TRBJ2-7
CASSSLRRTGGPYEQYF
TGTGCCAGTAGTTCACTCCGCCGGACAGGGGGTCCCTACGAGCAGTACTTC
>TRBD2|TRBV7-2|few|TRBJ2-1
CASSASSGGLSYNEQFF
TGTGCCAGCAGCGCTTCTAGCGGGGGCCTCTCCTACAATGAGCAGTTCTTC
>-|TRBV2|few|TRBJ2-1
CASMGGRSYNEQFF
TGTGCCAGCATGGGGGGACGCTCCTACAATGAGCAGTTCTTC
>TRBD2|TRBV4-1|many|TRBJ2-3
CASSQAPETSVSAGTQYF
TGCGCCAGCAGCCAGGCCCCAGAGACTAGCGTCTCAGCGGGGACGCAGTATTTT
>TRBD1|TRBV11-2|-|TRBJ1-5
CASSAGMGTGSNQPQHF
TGTGCCAGCAGCGCAGGCATGGGGACAGGTAGCAATCAGCCCCAGCATTTT
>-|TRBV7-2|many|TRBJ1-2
CASSPDEWYGYTF
TGTGCCAGCAGCCCGGACGAATGGTATGGCTACACCTTC
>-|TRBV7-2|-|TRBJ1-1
CASSSAPSTGNTEAFF
TGTGCCAGCAGCTCAGCTCCTTCGACAGGCAACACTGAAGCTTTCTTT
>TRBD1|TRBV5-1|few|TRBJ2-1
CASSVPGTGGRNEQFF
TGCGCCAGCAGCGTGCCGGGGACAGGGGGCAGGAATGAGCAGTTCTTC
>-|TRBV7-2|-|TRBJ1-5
CASSQGTENQPQHF
TGTGCCAGCAGCCAAGGGACGGAGAATCAGCCCCAGCATTTT
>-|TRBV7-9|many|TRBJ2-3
CASSFAGGDTQYF
TGTGCCAGCAGCTTTGCGGGTGGAGATACGCAGTATTTT
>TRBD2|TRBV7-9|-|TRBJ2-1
CASPGGVSYNEQFF
TGTGCCAGCCCCGGGGGGGTCTCCTACAATGAGCAGTTCTTC
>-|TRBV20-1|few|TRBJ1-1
CSASMGGSAFF
TGCAGTGCTAGCATGGGGGGGAGTGCTTTCTTT
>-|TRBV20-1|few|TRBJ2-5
CSAWVWETQYF
TGCAGTGCTTGGGTTTGGGAGACCCAGTACTTC
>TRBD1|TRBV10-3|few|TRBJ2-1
CAISMELTGVSYNEQFF
TGTGCCATCTCGATGGAACTGACAGGGGTCTCCTACAATGAGCAGTTCTTC
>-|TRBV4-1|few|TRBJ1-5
CASSQAMQGLDRPNQPQHF
TGCGCCAGCAGCCAAGCGATGCAGGGACTCGACCGACCGAATCAGCCCCAGCATTTT
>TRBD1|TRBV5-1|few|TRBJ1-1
CASSPRTGKTEAFF
TGCGCCAGCAGCCCCCGGACAGGGAAGACTGAAGCTTTCTTT
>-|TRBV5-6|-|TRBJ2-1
CASSRGLDEQFF
TGTGCCAGCAGCCGAGGTTTGGATGAGCAGTTCTTC
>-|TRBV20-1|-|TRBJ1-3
CSAPRGNTIYF
TGCAGTGCCCCTAGGGGAAACACCATATATTTT
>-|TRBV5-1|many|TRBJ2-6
CASAVGASSGANVLTF
TGCGCCAGCGCCGTGGGTGCGAGCTCTGGGGCCAACGTCCTGACTTTC